These 2 T cell receptor beta chains originate from one sample sequenced in a study of blood T cell repertoires in COVID-19. This table comes from immunoSEQ multiplex PCR, and its TCRdb copy is limited to in-frame clones, with some not included. The table has around 180,000 clones, about 88% seen once; the top ten hold roughly 25%. Sequenced material: peripheral blood. Every receptor here comes from a man between 60 and 70 years old with acute or convalescent COVID-19.

The chain couples TRBV6-5 to TRBJ2-5; 7 bases are shared with TRBD2. This CDR3 comprises 14 residues. Trimming at V came to 6 bases and at J to 3 bases, leaving 7 bases not matched to a gene. The germline V gene has CDR1 MNHEY and CDR2 SVGAGI. This chain's CDR3 is CASSPIGLEETQYF. The CDR3 DNA follows: TGTGCCAGCAGCCCCATAGGACTAGAAGAGACCCAGTACTTC.

This rearrangement joins TRBV10-3 to TRBJ1-2; 12 nucleotides agree with TRBD1. Unmatched junction bases numbered 8, after V lost 1 base and J lost 8 bases. The CDR3 spans 16 residues. Germline lookup yields CDR1 ENHRY and CDR2 SYGVKD. The CDR3 here is CAISELGTGGPKGYTF. The CDR3 region has the DNA TGTGCCATCAGTGAGTTAGGGACAGGGGGCCCAAAGGGCTACACCTTC.